This is a list of T cell receptor beta chains from one sample in a study of OX40 agonist ivuxolimab in advanced cancers. The method was immunoSEQ multiplex PCR; TCRdb's version includes in-frame clones alone and lacks a portion of them. The top ten clones hold 8% to 9.5% of a sample with approximately 90,000 clones, under 95% of them seen once. The specimen comprised CD4+ or CD8+ T cells sorted from blood, sampled in a trial of the OX40 agonist ivuxolimab. Receptors were obtained from an adult with an advanced solid tumor such as melanoma, head and neck, liver or kidney cancer. Both conserved end residues are part of each CDR3. Each record gives: D gene, J gene, CDR3 length, V gene, clone size, CDR3 DNA, CDR3 protein. A D gene is named only where the DNA matches it firmly. Clone size is stated in some rows and not others, as once, few, many or a class when expanded.

d_call: TRBD1; j_call: TRBJ1-2; cdr3_length: 16; v_call: TRBV10-3; clone_size: -; cdr3_nt: TGTGCCATCAGTGCGGGACAGGGGGCGTTGGGCTATGGCTACACCTTC; cdr3_aa: CAISAGQGALGYGYTF
d_call: -; j_call: TRBJ2-6; cdr3_length: 14; v_call: TRBV28; clone_size: -; cdr3_nt: TGTGCCAGCAGGACAAGCTCTGGGGCCAACGTCCTGACTTTC; cdr3_aa: CASRTSSGANVLTF
d_call: -; j_call: TRBJ1-1; cdr3_length: 13; v_call: TRBV19; clone_size: -; cdr3_nt: TGTGCCAGTGGGTTTGGGCAATTGACTGAAGCTTTCTTT; cdr3_aa: CASGFGQLTEAFF
d_call: TRBD1; j_call: TRBJ2-7; cdr3_length: 15; v_call: TRBV15; clone_size: -; cdr3_nt: TGTGCCACCAGCAGAATTGGGACAGGGGACTACGAGCAGTACTTC; cdr3_aa: CATSRIGTGDYEQYF
d_call: -; j_call: TRBJ2-1; cdr3_length: 14; v_call: TRBV7-9; clone_size: -; cdr3_nt: TGTGCCAGCAGCTTAGCGGGAGGAACCAATGAGCAGTTCTTC; cdr3_aa: CASSLAGGTNEQFF
d_call: TRBD1; j_call: TRBJ1-1; cdr3_length: 14; v_call: TRBV30; clone_size: -; cdr3_nt: TGTGCCTGGAGTACAGGGGGCGGAGGAGCTGAAGCTTTCTTT; cdr3_aa: CAWSTGGGGAEAFF
d_call: TRBD1; j_call: TRBJ2-7; cdr3_length: 13; v_call: TRBV27; clone_size: -; cdr3_nt: TGTGCCAGCAGGCAACAGGGGGCTCGGGAGCAGTACTTC; cdr3_aa: CASRQQGAREQYF
d_call: -; j_call: TRBJ1-4; cdr3_length: 18; v_call: TRBV7-8; clone_size: -; cdr3_nt: TGTGCCAGCAGCTTAGTTCCCCCCTCCGTCCATGGTATTGAAAAACTGTTTTTT; cdr3_aa: CASSLVPPSVHGIEKLFF
d_call: TRBD1; j_call: TRBJ2-7; cdr3_length: 16; v_call: TRBV4-1; clone_size: -; cdr3_nt: TGCGCCAGCAGCCAAGCCCCCGGGACAGGGGACTACGAGCAGTACTTC; cdr3_aa: CASSQAPGTGDYEQYF
d_call: TRBD1; j_call: TRBJ1-2; cdr3_length: 16; v_call: TRBV5-1; clone_size: -; cdr3_nt: TGCGCCAGCAGCTTGGATCGACAGGGGGCTGACTATGGCTACACCTTC; cdr3_aa: CASSLDRQGADYGYTF
d_call: TRBD2; j_call: TRBJ2-1; cdr3_length: 15; v_call: TRBV30; clone_size: -; cdr3_nt: TGTGCCTGGGACGGGACTAGCGGGAGACTGAATGAGCAGTTCTTC; cdr3_aa: CAWDGTSGRLNEQFF
d_call: -; j_call: TRBJ1-2; cdr3_length: 12; v_call: TRBV21-1; clone_size: -; cdr3_nt: TGTGCCAGCAGCACCGGACGGGAGGGCTACACCTTC; cdr3_aa: CASSTGREGYTF
d_call: -; j_call: TRBJ1-1; cdr3_length: 11; v_call: TRBV6-5; clone_size: once; cdr3_nt: TGTGCCAGCAGGTCACTCGCTGAAGCTTTCTTT; cdr3_aa: CASRSLAEAFF
d_call: -; j_call: TRBJ2-1; cdr3_length: 9; v_call: TRBV20-1; clone_size: -; cdr3_nt: TGCAGTTTCCGACTCGGGCAGTTCTTC; cdr3_aa: CSFRLGQFF
d_call: -; j_call: TRBJ2-7; cdr3_length: 15; v_call: TRBV7-9; clone_size: -; cdr3_nt: TGTGCCAGCAGCTCGAATGCCAACCGGCGCTACGAGCAGTACTTC; cdr3_aa: CASSSNANRRYEQYF
d_call: TRBD2; j_call: TRBJ2-7; cdr3_length: 15; v_call: TRBV7-2; clone_size: few; cdr3_nt: TGTGCCAGCAGCTGGGGGGGGTCTTACCCCTACGAGCAGTACTTC; cdr3_aa: CASSWGGSYPYEQYF
d_call: TRBD2; j_call: TRBJ2-7; cdr3_length: 17; v_call: TRBV2; clone_size: -; cdr3_nt: TGTGCCAGCAGACCGGCTAGCGGGACTCTACAGAACTACGAGCAGTACTTC; cdr3_aa: CASRPASGTLQNYEQYF
d_call: -; j_call: TRBJ2-7; cdr3_length: 14; v_call: TRBV25-1; clone_size: -; cdr3_nt: TGTGCCAGCAGTGATGCAGGGTTCCCCTACGAGCAGTACTTC; cdr3_aa: CASSDAGFPYEQYF
d_call: TRBD2; j_call: TRBJ2-5; cdr3_length: 16; v_call: TRBV19; clone_size: once; cdr3_nt: TGTGCCAGTAGTTCCCTAGCGGGAGGGCAGGGAGAGACCCAGTACTTC; cdr3_aa: CASSSLAGGQGETQYF
d_call: -; j_call: TRBJ2-7; cdr3_length: 13; v_call: TRBV28; clone_size: -; cdr3_nt: TGTGCCAGCAGTTCTGTTCCCGTCTACGAGCAGTACTTC; cdr3_aa: CASSSVPVYEQYF
d_call: -; j_call: TRBJ2-3; cdr3_length: 13; v_call: TRBV10-1; clone_size: -; cdr3_nt: TGCGCCAGCAGTGAGTCGGGGGGTGATACGCAGTATTTT; cdr3_aa: CASSESGGDTQYF
d_call: -; j_call: TRBJ2-1; cdr3_length: 12; v_call: TRBV5-4; clone_size: -; cdr3_nt: TGTGCCAGCAGCCAAGTTATCCATGAGCAGTTCTTC; cdr3_aa: CASSQVIHEQFF
d_call: -; j_call: TRBJ1-5; cdr3_length: 14; v_call: TRBV6-6; clone_size: -; cdr3_nt: TGTGCCAGCAGTCCCCTGGGAGGCAATCAGCCCCAGCATTTT; cdr3_aa: CASSPLGGNQPQHF
d_call: TRBD1; j_call: TRBJ2-5; cdr3_length: 15; v_call: TRBV19; clone_size: -; cdr3_nt: TGTGCCAGTAGTATAAGGGGGGACAGGGGAGAGACCCAGTACTTC; cdr3_aa: CASSIRGDRGETQYF
d_call: -; j_call: TRBJ1-4; cdr3_length: 15; v_call: TRBV30; clone_size: few; cdr3_nt: TGTGCCTGGAGGGGGGGCGGAGGAACTAATGAAAAACTGTTTTTT; cdr3_aa: CAWRGGGGTNEKLFF
d_call: -; j_call: TRBJ2-1; cdr3_length: 13; v_call: TRBV6-1; clone_size: few; cdr3_nt: TGTGCCAGCGGAAGGGGCCTCTACAATGAGCAGTTCTTC; cdr3_aa: CASGRGLYNEQFF
d_call: -; j_call: TRBJ2-7; cdr3_length: 11; v_call: TRBV27; clone_size: -; cdr3_nt: TGTGCCAGCAGTCAGGACCTGGTTGAGTACTTC; cdr3_aa: CASSQDLVEYF
d_call: -; j_call: TRBJ1-5; cdr3_length: 17; v_call: TRBV30; clone_size: -; cdr3_nt: TGTGCCTGGAGTGTACCTAAGGGGACGATTCTAAATCAGCCCCAGCATTTT; cdr3_aa: CAWSVPKGTILNQPQHF
d_call: -; j_call: TRBJ2-1; cdr3_length: 18; v_call: TRBV11-2; clone_size: -; cdr3_nt: TGTGCCAGCAGCCTTCGACACGGCCAATTACCCTCCTACAATGAGCAGTTCTTC; cdr3_aa: CASSLRHGQLPSYNEQFF
d_call: TRBD2; j_call: TRBJ2-1; cdr3_length: 15; v_call: TRBV27; clone_size: -; cdr3_nt: TGTGCCAGCAGTTTATCGCGACTAGCGGGAAGTGAGCAGTTCTTC; cdr3_aa: CASSLSRLAGSEQFF
d_call: TRBD1; j_call: TRBJ2-1; cdr3_length: 15; v_call: TRBV11-3; clone_size: once; cdr3_nt: TGTGCCAGCAGCCTCGGGACAGGTCAGGACAATGAGCAGTTCTTC; cdr3_aa: CASSLGTGQDNEQFF
d_call: -; j_call: TRBJ1-3; cdr3_length: 14; v_call: TRBV7-9; clone_size: -; cdr3_nt: TGTGCCAGCACTCAGGCTTCTATCGGAAACACCATATATTTT; cdr3_aa: CASTQASIGNTIYF
d_call: TRBD1; j_call: TRBJ1-2; cdr3_length: 19; v_call: TRBV10-1; clone_size: -; cdr3_nt: TGCGCCAGCAGTCCACGGACAGGGGGCGCGTCGAGAGCTAACTATGGCTACACCTTC; cdr3_aa: CASSPRTGGASRANYGYTF
d_call: -; j_call: TRBJ2-7; cdr3_length: 13; v_call: TRBV4-1; clone_size: -; cdr3_nt: TGCGCCAGCAGCCCCCGGTCGACCTACGAGCAGTACTTC; cdr3_aa: CASSPRSTYEQYF
d_call: -; j_call: TRBJ2-4; cdr3_length: 16; v_call: TRBV27; clone_size: -; cdr3_nt: TGTGCCAGCAGACCACAGGGGCGGGAGTCGGAAAACATTCAGTACTTC; cdr3_aa: CASRPQGRESENIQYF
d_call: TRBD1; j_call: TRBJ1-1; cdr3_length: 13; v_call: TRBV29-1; clone_size: -; cdr3_nt: TGCAGCGTTGAGGGACAGTTAAACACTGAAGCTTTCTTT; cdr3_aa: CSVEGQLNTEAFF
d_call: -; j_call: TRBJ2-2; cdr3_length: 13; v_call: TRBV10-3; clone_size: once; cdr3_nt: TGTGCCATCAGTGGAGGGATGGCCGGGGAGCTGTTTTTT; cdr3_aa: CAISGGMAGELFF
d_call: TRBD1; j_call: TRBJ1-2; cdr3_length: 13; v_call: TRBV6-5; clone_size: -; cdr3_nt: TGTGCCAGCAGTCCCCGGACAGGGGTTGGCTACACCTTC; cdr3_aa: CASSPRTGVGYTF
d_call: TRBD1; j_call: TRBJ2-7; cdr3_length: 14; v_call: TRBV11-1; clone_size: -; cdr3_nt: TGTGCCAGCAGCGCCGCAGGGGGCCCCTACGAGCAGTACTTC; cdr3_aa: CASSAAGGPYEQYF
d_call: TRBD2; j_call: TRBJ2-1; cdr3_length: 16; v_call: TRBV14; clone_size: -; cdr3_nt: TGTGCCAGCAGCCAAGAAACAGCGGGATGGTACAATGAGCAGTTCTTC; cdr3_aa: CASSQETAGWYNEQFF
d_call: -; j_call: TRBJ2-7; cdr3_length: 13; v_call: TRBV27; clone_size: once; cdr3_nt: TGTGCCAGCAGTTTGACAGTTTACTACGAGCAGTACTTC; cdr3_aa: CASSLTVYYEQYF
d_call: -; j_call: TRBJ2-7; cdr3_length: 15; v_call: TRBV7-8; clone_size: -; cdr3_nt: TGTGCCAGCAGCCGGACAGTCGCGGGGTCCTACGAGCAGTACTTC; cdr3_aa: CASSRTVAGSYEQYF
d_call: -; j_call: TRBJ2-2; cdr3_length: 15; v_call: TRBV30; clone_size: few; cdr3_nt: TGTGCCTGGAGTGCCGGACAGATGAACACCGGGGAGCTGTTTTTT; cdr3_aa: CAWSAGQMNTGELFF